These 2 T cell receptor beta chains originate from one sample sequenced in a study of T cells in Graves' hyperthyroidism and ophthalmopathy (dated by TCRdb to between 2018 and 2021). Libraries came from multiplex PCR. Sequenced on an Illumina HiSeq 2000. The TCR beta CDR3 regions were amplified from the RNA transcripts. A first-round RT-PCR of the TCR CDR3 used the HTBI primer set with the Qiagen OneStep RT-PCR kit. The raw public data were reprocessed by TCRdb itself: fastp quality trimming at Q25, MiXCR clonotype calling, in-frame beta chains only. Every distinct CDR3 protein forms one entry, paired with its most common genes and DNA. The sample yields some 740,000 distinct CDR3 sequences; approximately 15% were counted once. Jointly, the top ten make up 10% of the sample. Sequenced: blood. Receptors originate from a woman between 18 and 29 years old with Graves' hyperthyroidism.

This chain connects TRBV15 to TRBJ2-1; D perhaps matches TRBD1 (6 bases). Germline V gene sequence: CDR1 LNHNV, CDR2 YYDKDF (reference sequence). The V end lost 0 bases, the J end lost 4 bases, and 10 bases lay between the germline ends. The CDR3 covers 15 residues. The CDR3 here is CATSRERRGYNEQFF. The CDR3 DNA is TGTGCCACCAGCAGAGAACGCAGGGGATACAATGAGCAGTTCTTC.

This clonotype occurred a few times. The chain recombines TRBV7-2 with TRBJ2-3; 13 bases match TRBD2. Per germline, CDR1 SGHTA and CDR2 FQGNSA. This CDR3 is 17 amino acids long. V gave up 4 bases and J gave up 0 bases; unmatched junction bases: 4. CDR3 sequence: CASSSGLAGESTDTQYF. The CDR3, as DNA: TGTGCCAGCAGCTCCGGACTAGCGGGAGAGAGCACAGATACGCAGTATTTT.